The source of this T cell receptor (beta chain) is a study of shared clonotypes between healthy human individuals. Across the study: Three CD4 naive, three CD4 memory, two CD8 naive and one CD8 memory plate were used per donor. Study-wide results and caveats: It was observed that roughly 4.8% of naive CD4 clonotypes were shared across a handful of donors.

The sorted-subset replicate PCRs were given roughly 190 ng DNA, which is around 29,000 T cell genomes. Produced via immunoSEQ multiplex PCR; TCRdb's table is partial and in-frame only. The table lists 2 million to 3 million clones, more than 90% of them singletons, with around 0.14% in the top ten. As to this clone: Its antigen is as yet unknown. The same CDR3 also results from other DNA sequences found in this sample.

This sequence originates from a man between 18 and 35 years old in good health. Specimen: naive CD4+ T cells sorted from blood. This sample's subset: CD45RA+ positively selected.

This chain's CDR3 is CASRTGRSNQPQHF. The DNA for the CDR3 is TGTGCCAGTCGGACAGGGCGAAGCAATCAGCCCCAGCATTTT. The genes are TRBV19 and TRBJ1-5; TRBD1 agrees at 8 bases. Germline V CDR1 and CDR2: LNHDA, SQIVND (reference sequence). V was clipped by 8 bases and J by 1 base; unmatched bases: 4. The CDR3 totals 14 residues.